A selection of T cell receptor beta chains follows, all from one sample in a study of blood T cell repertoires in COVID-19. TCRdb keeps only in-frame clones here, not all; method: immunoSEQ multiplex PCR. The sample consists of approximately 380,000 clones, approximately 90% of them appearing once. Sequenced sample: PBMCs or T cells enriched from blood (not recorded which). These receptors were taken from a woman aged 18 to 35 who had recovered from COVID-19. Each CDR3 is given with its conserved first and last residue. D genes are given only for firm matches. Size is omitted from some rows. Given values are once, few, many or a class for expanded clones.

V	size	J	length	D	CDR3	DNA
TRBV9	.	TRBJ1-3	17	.	CASSVVSRVSPGNTIYF	TGTGCCAGCAGCGTAGTGTCGAGGGTTTCCCCTGGAAACACCATATATTTT
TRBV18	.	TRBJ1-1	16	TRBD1	CASSSQGLGVNTEAFF	TGTGCCAGCTCATCACAGGGGCTAGGGGTGAACACTGAAGCTTTCTTT
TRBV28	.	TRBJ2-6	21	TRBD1	CASRGTKNSPGTGFGANVLTF	TGTGCCAGCAGGGGGACGAAAAACAGTCCCGGGACAGGGTTTGGGGCCAACGTCCTGACTTTC
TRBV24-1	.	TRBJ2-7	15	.	CATSDATKYPYEQYF	TGTGCCACCAGTGATGCCACTAAATATCCCTACGAGCAGTACTTC
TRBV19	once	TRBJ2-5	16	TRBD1	CASSLLGQGARETQYF	TGTGCCAGTAGCCTACTTGGCCAGGGGGCTCGGGAGACCCAGTACTTC
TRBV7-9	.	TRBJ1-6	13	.	CASSYPGDSPLHF	TGTGCCAGCAGCTACCCCGGGGATTCACCCCTCCACTTT
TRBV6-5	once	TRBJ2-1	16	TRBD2	CASSYSGGGSYNEQFF	TGTGCCAGCAGTTACTCCGGGGGGGGATCCTACAATGAGCAGTTCTTC
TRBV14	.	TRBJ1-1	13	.	CASSQEQGTEAFF	TGTGCCAGCAGCCAAGAGCAGGGTACTGAAGCTTTCTTT
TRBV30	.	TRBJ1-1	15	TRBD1	CAWSNGDRGGTEAFF	TGTGCCTGGAGTAACGGGGACAGGGGAGGCACTGAAGCTTTCTTT
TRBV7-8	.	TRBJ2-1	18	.	CASSLAGTRDFAYNEQFF	TGTGCCAGCAGCTTAGCAGGGACTCGGGACTTCGCCTACAATGAGCAGTTCTTC
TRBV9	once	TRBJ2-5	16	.	CASSPHGGSGKETQYF	TGTGCCAGCAGCCCCCATGGGGGTAGCGGTAAAGAGACCCAGTACTTC
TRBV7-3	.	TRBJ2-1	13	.	CASSLTPENEQFF	TGTGCCAGCAGCTTGACCCCGGAGAATGAGCAGTTCTTC
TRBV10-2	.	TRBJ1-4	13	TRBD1	CASRVDRGGKLFF	TGCGCCAGCAGGGTCGACAGGGGAGGAAAACTGTTTTTT
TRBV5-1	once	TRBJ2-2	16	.	CASSLSPTGNTGELFF	TGCGCCAGCAGCTTGTCCCCAACAGGGAACACCGGGGAGCTGTTTTTT
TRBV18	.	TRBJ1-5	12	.	CASSLTGQPQHF	TGTGCCAGCTCACTAACAGGTCAGCCCCAGCATTTT
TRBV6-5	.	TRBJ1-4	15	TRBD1	CASSRSGGMTEKLFF	TGTGCCAGCAGCCGCTCAGGGGGGATGACTGAAAAACTGTTTTTT
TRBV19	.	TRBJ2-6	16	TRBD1	CASRETGSSGANVLTF	TGTGCCAGTCGTGAGACAGGGAGCTCTGGGGCCAACGTCCTGACTTTC
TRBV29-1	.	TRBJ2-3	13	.	CSVETRSGDTQYF	TGCAGCGTTGAGACTAGGAGCGGAGATACGCAGTATTTT
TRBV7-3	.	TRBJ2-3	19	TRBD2	CASSLKGRGLAGTTDTQYF	TGTGCCAGCAGCTTAAAGGGTCGCGGACTAGCGGGTACAACAGATACGCAGTATTTT
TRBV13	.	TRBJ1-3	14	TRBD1	CASSLGQGVNTIYF	TGTGCCAGCAGCTTGGGACAGGGTGTAAACACCATATATTTT
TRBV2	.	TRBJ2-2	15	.	CASNFRQDNTGELFF	TGTGCCAGCAATTTTCGGCAGGATAACACCGGGGAGCTGTTTTTT
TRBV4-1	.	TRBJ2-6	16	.	CASSRGESSGANVLTF	TGCGCCAGCAGCCGTGGGGAGTCCTCTGGGGCCAACGTCCTGACTTTC
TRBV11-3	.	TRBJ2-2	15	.	CASSSRGGETGELFF	TGTGCCAGCAGCTCCAGGGGAGGGGAAACCGGGGAGCTGTTTTTT
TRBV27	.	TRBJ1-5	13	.	CASSLQGNQPQHF	TGTGCCAGCAGTTTACAGGGCAATCAGCCCCAGCATTTT
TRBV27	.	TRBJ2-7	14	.	CASSISPGAYEQYF	TGTGCCAGCAGTATCTCACCAGGGGCCTACGAGCAGTACTTC
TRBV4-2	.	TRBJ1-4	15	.	CASSQVAPTNEKLFF	TGTGCCAGCAGCCAAGTAGCACCAACTAATGAAAAACTGTTTTTT
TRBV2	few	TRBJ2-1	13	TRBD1	CAVKTGDYNEQFF	TGTGCCGTGAAGACAGGGGACTACAATGAGCAGTTCTTC
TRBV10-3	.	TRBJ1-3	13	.	CAIRPSSGNTIYF	TGTGCCATCAGGCCCAGCTCTGGAAACACCATATATTTT
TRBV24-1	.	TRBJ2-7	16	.	CATSEPGATRTHEQYF	TGTGCCACCAGTGAGCCGGGAGCCACAAGAACCCACGAGCAGTACTTC
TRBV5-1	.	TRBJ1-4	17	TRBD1	CASSLGTGEGTNEKLFF	TGCGCCAGCAGCTTGGGGACAGGGGAAGGCACTAATGAAAAACTGTTTTTT
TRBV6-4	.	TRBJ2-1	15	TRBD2	CASADLTGGRSEQFF	TGTGCCAGCGCAGATTTGACGGGGGGGCGGAGTGAGCAGTTCTTC
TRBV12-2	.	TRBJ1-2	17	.	CASRRYAQGVTYYGYTF	TGTGCAAGTCGCCGTTACGCCCAGGGGGTAACCTACTATGGCTACACCTTC
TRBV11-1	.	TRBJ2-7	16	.	CASSPRGDILYYEQYF	TGTGCCAGCAGCCCCCGGGGAGACATCCTATACTACGAGCAGTACTTC
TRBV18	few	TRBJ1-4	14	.	CASSQRRGNEKLFF	TGTGCCAGCTCCCAGAGAAGGGGTAATGAAAAACTGTTTTTT
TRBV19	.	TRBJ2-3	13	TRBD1	CASSDRVADTQYF	TGTGCCAGTAGTGACAGGGTCGCAGATACGCAGTATTTT
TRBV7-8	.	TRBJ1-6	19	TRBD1	CASSLWGQGLSSYNSPLHF	TGTGCCAGCAGCTTATGGGGACAGGGTCTTAGCTCCTATAATTCACCCCTCCACTTT
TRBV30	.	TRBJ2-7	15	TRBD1	CAWGTGDRDSYEQYF	TGTGCCTGGGGGACTGGGGACAGGGACTCCTACGAGCAGTACTTC
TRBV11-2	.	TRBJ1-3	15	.	CASRPGPFPGNTIYF	TGTGCCAGCAGACCTGGGCCTTTCCCTGGAAACACCATATATTTT
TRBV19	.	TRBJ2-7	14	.	CASSMAGPTYEQYF	TGTGCCAGTAGTATGGCAGGGCCAACCTACGAGCAGTACTTC
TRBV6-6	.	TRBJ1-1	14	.	CASSYSRQNTEAFF	TGTGCCAGCAGTTACTCGAGGCAGAACACTGAAGCTTTCTTT
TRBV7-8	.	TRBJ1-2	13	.	CASSFSDSYGYTF	TGTGCCAGCAGCTTTTCGGACAGCTATGGCTACACCTTC
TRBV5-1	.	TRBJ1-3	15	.	CASSPTGSSGNTIYF	TGCGCCAGCAGCCCCACAGGGAGCTCTGGAAACACCATATATTTT
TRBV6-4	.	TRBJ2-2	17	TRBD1	CASSEIPGGSRTGELFF	TGTGCCAGCAGTGAGATCCCAGGGGGAAGTAGGACCGGGGAGCTGTTTTTT
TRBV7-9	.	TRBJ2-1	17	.	CASSWPTDSAENDEQFF	TGTGCCAGCAGCTGGCCAACGGACTCCGCAGAGAACGATGAGCAGTTCTTC
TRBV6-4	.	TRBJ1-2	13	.	CASRRGTNYGYTF	TGTGCCAGCAGGCGGGGCACTAACTATGGCTACACCTTC
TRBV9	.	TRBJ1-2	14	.	CASSVGGGGYGYTF	TGTGCCAGCAGCGTAGGGGGAGGGGGCTATGGCTACACCTTC
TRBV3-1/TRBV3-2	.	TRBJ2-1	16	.	CASSQRGQTLGNEQFF	TGTGCCAGCAGCCAAAGGGGTCAGACCCTTGGCAATGAGCAGTTCTTC
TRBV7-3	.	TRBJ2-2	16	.	CASSFLAEPSTGELFF	TGTGCCAGCAGCTTCTTGGCGGAACCATCCACCGGGGAGCTGTTTTTT
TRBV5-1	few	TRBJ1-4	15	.	CASSFTWETNEKLFF	TGCGCCAGCAGCTTCACGTGGGAGACTAATGAAAAACTGTTTTTT
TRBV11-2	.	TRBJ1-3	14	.	CASSLGRAPNTIYF	TGTGCCAGCAGCTTAGGCAGGGCGCCAAACACCATATATTTT
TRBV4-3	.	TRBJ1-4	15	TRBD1	CASSQLGQGDEKLFF	TGCGCCAGCAGCCAGCTGGGACAGGGTGATGAAAAACTGTTTTTT
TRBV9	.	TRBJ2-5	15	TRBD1	CASSAHRGVRETQYF	TGTGCCAGCAGCGCCCACAGGGGGGTAAGGGAGACCCAGTACTTC